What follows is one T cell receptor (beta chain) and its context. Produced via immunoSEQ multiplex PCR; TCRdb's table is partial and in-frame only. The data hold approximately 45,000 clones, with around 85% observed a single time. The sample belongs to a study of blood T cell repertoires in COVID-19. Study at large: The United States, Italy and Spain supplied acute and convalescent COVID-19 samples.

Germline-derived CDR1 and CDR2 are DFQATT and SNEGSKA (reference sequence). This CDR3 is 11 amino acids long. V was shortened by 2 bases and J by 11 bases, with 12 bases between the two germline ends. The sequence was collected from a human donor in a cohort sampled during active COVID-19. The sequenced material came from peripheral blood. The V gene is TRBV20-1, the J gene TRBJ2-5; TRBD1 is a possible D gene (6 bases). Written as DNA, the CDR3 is TGCAGTGCTAGATCCGGGGACACGCAGTACTTC. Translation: CSARSGDTQYF.